The 8 T cell receptor beta chains presented below share a single source sample, sequenced in a study of OX40 agonist ivuxolimab in advanced cancers. The method behind the library was the immunoSEQ multiplex PCR assay. TCRdb took this table from immuneACCESS and kept in-frame rearrangements with V and J called. Such tables lack part of the clones; where checked against another copy, unresolved V genes explain under half of the gap, and the rest is unexplained. The sample profile shows around 50,000 clones; 80% to 90% of them were found once. 11% of the sample goes to the ten largest clones. The sample was CD4+ or CD8+ T cells sorted from blood, taken in a trial of the OX40 agonist ivuxolimab. The receptor source for this set is an adult with an advanced solid tumor such as melanoma, head and neck, liver or kidney cancer.

The gene calls are TRBV27 and TRBJ1-2; TRBD1 matches at 7 bases. V trimming: 6 bases; J trimming: 7 bases; junction bases outside the gene matches: 8. Germline CDR1 MNHEY, CDR2 SMNVEV (reference sequence). CDR3 length equals 13 residues. This chain's CDR3 is CASSPGTVGGYTF. CDR3 DNA: TGTGCCAGCAGCCCGGGGACAGTCGGTGGCTACACCTTC.

The chain has TRBV6-1 and TRBJ1-5, with D uncertain. The CDR3 has 14 residues. Trimming took off 1 base at V and 6 bases at J, with 10 bases between the two ends. CDR1 is MNHNS and CDR2 is SASEGT in the germline V gene. CDR3 residues: CASSEGRSGQPQHF. In DNA, the CDR3 is TGTGCCAGCAGTGAAGGAAGGTCAGGTCAGCCCCAGCATTTT.

The chain links TRBV5-1 to TRBJ1-2; D might be TRBD1 (5 bases). The germline V gene encodes CDR1 SGHRS and CDR2 YFSETQ. Trimming took off 1 base at V and 0 bases at J, with 13 bases between the two ends. CDR3 length equals 16 residues. The chain's CDR3 is CASSLWGGTSNYGYTF. CDR3 nucleotide sequence: TGCGCCAGCAGCTTGTGGGGCGGAACTTCTAACTATGGCTACACCTTC.

The chain joins TRBV18 to TRBJ2-6; D not resolved. Trimming took 1 base from V and 3 from J, leaving 13 bases between them. Germline CDR1 KGHSH, CDR2 LQKENI. The CDR3 loop spans 17 amino acids. CDR3 residues: CASSPQGYRFGANVLTF. CDR3 nucleotides: TGTGCCAGCTCACCACAAGGGTACCGGTTTGGGGCCAACGTCCTGACTTTC.

The CDR3 nucleotides are TGCGCCAGCAGAGGGACACAAACTGATGGCTACACCTTC. Its translation: CASRGTQTDGYTF. The J gene is TRBJ1-2, the V gene TRBV10-2; a possible D gene is TRBD1 (6 bases). V lost 6 bases and J lost 6, with 14 bases in between. Germline CDR1 and CDR2: WSHSY and SAAADI. The CDR3 loop spans 13 amino acids.

J is TRBJ2-3 and V is TRBV4-2; weak D call: TRBD2 (5 bases). The CDR3 runs 16 residues. V was cut by 5 bases and J by 5 bases, with 20 bases left in between. Germline assignment: CDR1 LGHNA and CDR2 YNFKEQ. The CDR3 reads CASSSYRGVFKDTQYF. CDR3 DNA: TGTGCCAGCAGCAGCTATCGGGGAGTGTTCAAAGATACGCAGTATTTT.

The V gene is TRBV11-2, the J gene TRBJ1-4, with 9 positions matching TRBD1. There are 16 residues in the CDR3. Germline V CDR1 and CDR2: SGHAT, FQNNGV. V was clipped by 1 base and J by 6 bases; unmatched bases: 6. The CDR3 spells CASSLGQRTGDEKLFF. CDR3 bases: TGTGCCAGCAGCTTAGGGCAGAGGACAGGGGATGAAAAACTGTTTTTT.

CDR3 in DNA: TGCGCCAGCAGCGCTCTACAGGGCCCTGACACTGAAGCTTTCTTT. It translates to CASSALQGPDTEAFF. V and J are TRBV23-1 and TRBJ1-1, with a weak D call TRBD1 (6 bases). TRBV23-1 is known as an ORF, though its function is uncertain. The ends were cut back, 6 bases at V and 3 bases at J, with 17 bases in the middle. CDR3 length equals 15 residues.